These 17 T cell receptor beta chains came from one sample sequenced in a study of beta chain features in type 1 diabetes. Reverse transcribing all isolated RNA meant expressed TCRB transcripts were sequenced. Assay: immunoSEQ multiplex PCR; the TCRdb copy retains only in-frame clones and omits some. The table has about 930,000 clones, about a sixth seen once. Sequenced input: naive CD4+ T cells from blood. The receptor set was obtained from a woman younger than 30 in good health.

This clone turned up a few times. The rearrangement uses TRBV7-9 and TRBJ2-1, with 12 bases aligning to TRBD1. The germline CDR1 and CDR2 sequences are SEHNR and FQNEAQ (reference sequence). Unmatched junction bases numbered 17, after V lost 5 bases and J lost 9 bases. The CDR3 is 18 amino acids. The CDR3 reads CASSQPHARDRGRTEQFF. The CDR3 DNA follows: TGTGCCAGCAGCCAGCCTCACGCACGGGACAGGGGGCGCACTGAGCAGTTCTTC. The full variable domain, with the rest looked up from reference TRBV7-9 and TRBJ2-1, is DTGVSQNPRHKITKRGQNVTFRCDPISEHNRLYWYRQTLGQGPEFLTYFQNEAQLEKSRLLSDRFSAERPKGSFSTLEIQRTEQGDSAMYLCASSQPHARDRGRTEQFFGPGTRLTVL.

V and J are TRBV5-4 and TRBJ1-4; D is undetermined. CDR1 is SGHNT and CDR2 is YYREEE in the germline V gene (reference sequence). Trimming removed 5 bases at V and 0 bases at J, with 8 bases between. The CDR3 sequence is 14 residues long. CDR3 nucleotide sequence: TGTGCCAGCAGTGAGCAGGCAACTAATGAAAAACTGTTTTTT. It yields the protein CASSEQATNEKLFF.

This clone was seen more than once but under ten times. The chain uses TRBV6-5 and TRBJ2-5; maybe TRBD1 (5 bases). The CDR3 extends over 15 amino acids. The ends were cut back, 10 bases at V and 4 bases at J, with 22 bases in the middle. Germline values: CDR1 MNHEY, CDR2 SVGAGI. CDR3 residues: CATARQGGFGETQYF. In nucleotides, the CDR3 is TGTGCCACTGCGCGGCAGGGTGGGTTTGGAGAGACCCAGTACTTC.

V is TRBV25-1 and J is TRBJ1-1; D may be TRBD1 (5 bases). V lost 8 bases, J lost 0 bases, and 16 bases lay in between. Germline V gene data show CDR1 as MGHDK and CDR2 as SYGVNS. The CDR3 loop spans 15 amino acids. The CDR3 region has the DNA TGTGCCAGCTCTCGGTTCGGGGCGATGAACACTGAAGCTTTCTTT. This codes for CASSRFGAMNTEAFF.

In its sample, this clone was seen a few times. This chain joins TRBV11-2 and TRBJ2-5, with D perhaps TRBD1 or TRBD2 (6 bases each). The CDR3 runs to 14 residues. Germline values: CDR1 SGHAT, CDR2 FQNNGV. The V end was cut by 5 bases, the J end by 5 bases, with 15 bases between. The CDR3 reads CASSPARGRETQYF. Written as DNA, the CDR3 is TGTGCCAGCAGCCCGGCCCGGGGGCGGGAGACCCAGTACTTC.

The CDR3 loop reads CASSPSALGEKLFF. Written as DNA, the CDR3 is TGTGCCAGCTCACCAAGTGCCCTAGGTGAAAAACTGTTTTTT. V and J are TRBV18 and TRBJ1-4; D is unresolved. The V gene's germline CDR1 is KGHSH and CDR2 LQKENI. V was shortened by 2 bases and J by 7 bases, with 11 bases between the two germline ends. CDR3 length: 14 amino acids.

The V call is TRBV28, the J call TRBJ1-4, with a tentative D call TRBD1 (5 bases). The CDR3 runs to 16 residues. The ends were cut back, 2 bases at V and 3 bases at J, with 13 bases in the middle. CDR1 and CDR2 (germline): MDHEN, SYDVKM. DNA for the CDR3: TGTGCCAGCAGTTTAACGGGGCGGGTAGCTAATGAAAAACTGTTTTTT. This encodes CASSLTGRVANEKLFF.

This sequence joins TRBV10-3 and TRBJ2-7, with D unclear. Trimming shortened V by 6 bases and J by 2 bases, and 17 bases separated the two germline ends. Germline V gene data show CDR1 as ENHRY and CDR2 as SYGVKD. The CDR3 is 15 amino acids. The CDR3 reads CAIRPGPRTTYEQYF. The CDR3 DNA follows: TGTGCCATCAGACCCGGGCCCCGAACAACCTACGAGCAGTACTTC.

This clone has only a few counts. The chain combines TRBV11-2 with TRBJ2-1; D not resolved. V lost 0 bases, J lost 6 bases, and 12 bases lay in between. The CDR3 is made up of 15 amino acids. Per germline, CDR1 SGHAT and CDR2 FQNNGV. The CDR3 loop reads CASSLDRSSGNEQFF. The CDR3 DNA reads TGTGCCAGCAGCTTAGATAGGTCCTCGGGCAATGAGCAGTTCTTC.

This clone was found a few times. The chain is built from TRBV7-8 and TRBJ1-1; D is uncertain. Per the germline V gene, CDR1 is SGHVS and CDR2 is FQNEAQ. V shed 5 bases and J shed 1 base, with 14 bases lying between them. The CDR3 spans 15 residues. The CDR3 protein is CASSERRAGNTEAFF. The CDR3 DNA follows: TGTGCCAGCAGCGAGCGGAGGGCAGGGAACACTGAAGCTTTCTTT.

This clone has just a few counts. The genes are TRBV7-2 and TRBJ2-1; 10 positions agree with TRBD2. In germline, CDR1 is SGHTA, CDR2 FQGNSA. Trimming at V came to 5 bases and at J to 9 bases, leaving 10 bases not matched to a gene. This CDR3 is built from 15 residues. The CDR3 DNA is TGTGCCAGCAGCCCCCCCCTGGGACTAGCGATTGAGCAGTTCTTC. Encoded protein: CASSPPLGLAIEQFF.

This clone was detected only a few times. This chain joins TRBV28 and TRBJ2-3; 11 bases map to TRBD1. Germline CDR1 reads MDHEN; CDR2 reads SYDVKM. There are 15 residues in the CDR3. V lost 5 bases to trimming and J lost 2 bases; unmatched junction nucleotides: 3. The CDR3 here is CASSRTGGFTDTQYF. CDR3 bases: TGTGCCAGCAGTCGGACAGGGGGCTTCACAGATACGCAGTATTTT.

This clone was seen a few times. The rearrangement joins TRBV29-1 to TRBJ2-1; TRBD2 matches 8 bases. There are 14 residues in the CDR3. V was clipped by 4 bases and J by 4 bases; unmatched bases: 6. Germline lookup yields CDR1 SQVTM and CDR2 ANQGSEA. The chain's CDR3 is CSVARSSGYNEQFF. CDR3 bases: TGCAGCGTTGCTCGCTCTAGCGGGTACAATGAGCAGTTCTTC.

This chain connects TRBV25-1 to TRBJ2-7; 7 bases line up with TRBD2. V lost 10 bases and J lost 3; bases outside the gene matches: 6. The germline V gene has CDR1 MGHDK and CDR2 SYGVNS. This CDR3 has 12 residues. The CDR3 sequence: CATSSGLYEQYF. The DNA for the CDR3 is TGTGCCACCTCTAGCGGACTCTACGAGCAGTACTTC.

The table lists this clone with a few counts. The CDR3 here is CASSTGGYKAFF. DNA of the CDR3: TGTGCCAGCAGTACCGGGGGGTATAAAGCTTTCTTT. The chain recombines TRBV2 with TRBJ1-1, with a possible D match to TRBD1 (5 bases). Germline-derived CDR1 and CDR2 are SNHLY and FYNNEI. This CDR3 comprises 12 residues. With 5 bases removed from V and 9 bases from J, the gap between germline ends came to 13 bases.

The V gene is TRBV14, the J gene TRBJ2-1; 8 nucleotides line up with TRBD2. V was pared by 0 bases and J by 8 bases, with 15 bases of the junction left unmatched. The CDR3 runs 18 residues. The germline CDR1 and CDR2 sequences are SGHDN and FVKESK. CDR3 loop: CASSQDAVMAGLVDEQFF. Here the CDR3 DNA reads TGTGCCAGCAGCCAAGACGCTGTCATGGCGGGACTAGTCGATGAGCAGTTCTTC. The whole variable domain, remainder taken from reference TRBV14 and TRBJ2-1, is EAGVTQFPSHSVIEKGQTVTLRCDPISGHDNLYWYRRVMGKEIKFLLHFVKESKQDESGMPNNRFLAERTGGTYSTLKVQPAELEDSGVYFCASSQDAVMAGLVDEQFFGPGTRLTVL.

The chain links TRBV6-6 to TRBJ1-2, with TRBD1 matching 8 bases. The germline CDR1 and CDR2 sequences are MNHNY and SVGAGI (reference sequence). V dropped 6 bases and J dropped 1; count of bases not matched to a gene: 7. This CDR3 has 15 residues. The CDR3 region has the DNA TGTGCCAGCAGGAGGACAGGGTATGGTAACTATGGCTACACCTTC. It encodes CASRRTGYGNYGYTF.